This TCR beta chain is from a study of blood T cell repertoires in COVID-19. Overall study context: Both acute and convalescent COVID-19 samples were obtained from the United States, Italy and Spain. The analysed material was cDNA or gDNA that came from T cells, B-cell-depleted T cells, or PBMCs.

J lost 4 bases, V lost 5 bases, and 4 bases had no gene match. CDR3 length equals 14 residues. Germline CDR1 is MNHEY and CDR2 is SVGAGI. Measured with immunoSEQ multiplex PCR; TCRdb has only the in-frame clones, and not every one. The table has some 140,000 clones, about four fifths seen once. As for this clone: This sample includes further DNA sequences coding for the same CDR3.

J is TRBJ2-1 and V is TRBV6-5; 8 bases fit TRBD1. This TCR came from a woman older than 75 with acute or convalescent COVID-19. The sequenced sample was peripheral blood. CDR3 sequence reads: CASSRQGPYNEQFF. The CDR3 nucleotides are TGTGCCAGCAGTCGACAGGGGCCTTACAATGAGCAGTTCTTC.